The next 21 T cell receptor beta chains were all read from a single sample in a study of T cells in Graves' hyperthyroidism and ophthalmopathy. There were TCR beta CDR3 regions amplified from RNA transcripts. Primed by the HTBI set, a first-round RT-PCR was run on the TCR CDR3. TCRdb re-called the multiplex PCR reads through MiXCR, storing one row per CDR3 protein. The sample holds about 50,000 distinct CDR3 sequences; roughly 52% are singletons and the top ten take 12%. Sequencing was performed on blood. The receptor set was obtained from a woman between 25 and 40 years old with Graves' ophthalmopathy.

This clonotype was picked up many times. CDR3 sequence (DNA): TGTGCCAGCAGTGAAGCGGCAGCCTCTGGAAACACCATATATTTT. Residues: CASSEAAASGNTIYF. The chain has TRBV6-1 and TRBJ1-3; D not certain. V lost 0 bases and J 0 bases, leaving 6 bases between the germline ends. CDR3 length: 15 amino acids. The germline V gene has CDR1 MNHNS and CDR2 SASEGT.

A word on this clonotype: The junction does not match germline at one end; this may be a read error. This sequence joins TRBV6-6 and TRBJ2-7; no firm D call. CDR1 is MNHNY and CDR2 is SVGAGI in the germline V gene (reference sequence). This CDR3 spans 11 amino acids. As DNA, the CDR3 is TGTGGCAGCAGTCTCGCATACGAGCAGCACTTC. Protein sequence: CGSSLAYEQHF.

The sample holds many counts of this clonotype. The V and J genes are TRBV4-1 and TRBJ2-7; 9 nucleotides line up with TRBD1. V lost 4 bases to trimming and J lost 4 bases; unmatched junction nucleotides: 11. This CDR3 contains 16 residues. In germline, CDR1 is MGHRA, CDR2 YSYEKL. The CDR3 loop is CASSPAPGQGRYEQYF. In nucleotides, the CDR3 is TGCGCCAGCAGCCCCGCACCGGGACAGGGTCGGTACGAGCAGTACTTC.

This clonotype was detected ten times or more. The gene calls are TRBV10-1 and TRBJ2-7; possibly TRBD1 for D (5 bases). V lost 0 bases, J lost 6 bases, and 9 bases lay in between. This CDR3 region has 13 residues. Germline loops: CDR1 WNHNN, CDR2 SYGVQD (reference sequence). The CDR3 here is CASSESRVAEQYF. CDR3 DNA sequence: TGCGCCAGCAGTGAGTCCAGGGTAGCCGAGCAGTACTTC.

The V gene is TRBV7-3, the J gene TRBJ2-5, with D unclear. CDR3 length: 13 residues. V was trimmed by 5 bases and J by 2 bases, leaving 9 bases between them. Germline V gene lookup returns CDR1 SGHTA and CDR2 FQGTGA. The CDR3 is CASSPTEQETQYF. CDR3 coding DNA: TGTGCCAGCAGCCCGACGGAACAAGAGACCCAGTACTTC.

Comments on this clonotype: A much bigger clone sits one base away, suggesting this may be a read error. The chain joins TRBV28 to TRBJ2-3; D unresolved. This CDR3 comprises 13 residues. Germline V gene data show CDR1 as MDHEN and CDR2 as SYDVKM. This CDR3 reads CAGSPPAFNTQYF. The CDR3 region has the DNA TGTGCCGGCAGTCCGCCCGCTTTTAATACGCAGTATTTT.

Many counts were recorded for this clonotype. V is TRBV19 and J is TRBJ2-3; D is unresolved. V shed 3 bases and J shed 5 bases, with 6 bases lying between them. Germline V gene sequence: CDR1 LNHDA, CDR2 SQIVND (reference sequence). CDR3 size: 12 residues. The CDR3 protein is CASSIYGDTQYF. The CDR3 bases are TGTGCCAGTAGTATTTATGGAGATACGCAGTATTTT.

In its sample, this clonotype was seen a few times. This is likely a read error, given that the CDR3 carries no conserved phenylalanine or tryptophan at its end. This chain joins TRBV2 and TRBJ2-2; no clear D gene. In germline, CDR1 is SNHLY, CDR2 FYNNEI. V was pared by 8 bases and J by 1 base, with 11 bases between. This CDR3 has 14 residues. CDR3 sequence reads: CASSKIENTGELFS. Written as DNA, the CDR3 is TGTGCCAGCTCCAAAATTGAGAACACCGGGGAGCTGTTTTCT.

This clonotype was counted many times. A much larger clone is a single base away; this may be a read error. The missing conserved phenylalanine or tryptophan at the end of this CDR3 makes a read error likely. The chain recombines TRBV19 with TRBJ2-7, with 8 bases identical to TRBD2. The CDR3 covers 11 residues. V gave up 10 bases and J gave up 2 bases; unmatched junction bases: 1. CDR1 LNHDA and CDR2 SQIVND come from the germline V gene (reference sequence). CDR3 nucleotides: TGTGCCACGCGGGGGGCCTACGAGCAGTACTAC. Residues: CATRGAYEQYY.

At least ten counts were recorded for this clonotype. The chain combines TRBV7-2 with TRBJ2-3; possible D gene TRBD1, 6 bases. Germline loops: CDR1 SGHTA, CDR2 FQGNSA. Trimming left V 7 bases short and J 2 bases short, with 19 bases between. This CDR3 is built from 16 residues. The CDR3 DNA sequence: TGTGCCAGCACCCTACATCTTACAGGGACCACAGATACGCAGTATTTT. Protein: CASTLHLTGTTDTQYF.

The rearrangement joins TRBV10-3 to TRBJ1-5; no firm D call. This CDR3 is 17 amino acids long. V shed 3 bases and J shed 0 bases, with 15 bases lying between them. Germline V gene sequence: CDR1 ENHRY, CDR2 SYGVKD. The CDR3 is CAISDKAGSNSNQPQHF. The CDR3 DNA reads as TGTGCCATCAGTGACAAGGCAGGTTCAAATAGCAATCAGCCCCAGCATTTT.

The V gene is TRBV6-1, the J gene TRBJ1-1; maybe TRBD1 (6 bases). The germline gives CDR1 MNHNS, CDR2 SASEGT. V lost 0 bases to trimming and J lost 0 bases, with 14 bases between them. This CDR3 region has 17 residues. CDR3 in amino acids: CASSEAGGPTMNTEAFF. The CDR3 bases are TGTGCCAGCAGTGAAGCAGGGGGGCCTACAATGAACACTGAAGCTTTCTTT.

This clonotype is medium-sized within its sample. Here the CDR3 reads CAISRTGGQPQHF. Here the CDR3 DNA reads TGTGCCATCAGTAGGACAGGGGGTCAGCCCCAGCATTTT. V is TRBV10-3 and J is TRBJ1-5, with 10 nucleotides matching TRBD1. CDR3 length: 13 residues. Germline loops: CDR1 ENHRY, CDR2 SYGVKD. Germline trimming cut 5 bases from V and 6 bases from J; bases unmatched to any gene: 1.

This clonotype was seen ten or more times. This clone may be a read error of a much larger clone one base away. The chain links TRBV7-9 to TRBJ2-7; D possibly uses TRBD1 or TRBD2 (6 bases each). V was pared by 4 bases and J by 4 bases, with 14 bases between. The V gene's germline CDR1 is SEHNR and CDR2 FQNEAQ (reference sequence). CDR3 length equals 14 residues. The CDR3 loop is CASSSDGGRYEQYF. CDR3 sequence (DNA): TGTGCCAGCAGCTCTGACGGGGGCCGATACGAGCAGTACTTC.

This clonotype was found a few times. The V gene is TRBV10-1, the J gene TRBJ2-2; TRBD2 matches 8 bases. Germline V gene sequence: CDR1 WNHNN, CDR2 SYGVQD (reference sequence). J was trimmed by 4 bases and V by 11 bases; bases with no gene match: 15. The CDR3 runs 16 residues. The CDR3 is CAPRGGGRQPTGELFF. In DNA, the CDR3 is TGCGCCCCCCGGGGGGGGGGGCGCCAACCCACCGGGGAGCTGTTTTTT.

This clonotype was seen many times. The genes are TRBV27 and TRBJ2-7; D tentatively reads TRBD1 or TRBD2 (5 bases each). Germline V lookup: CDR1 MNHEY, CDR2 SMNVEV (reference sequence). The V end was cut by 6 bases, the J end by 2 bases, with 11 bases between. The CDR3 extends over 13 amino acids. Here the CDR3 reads CASSLGPAYEQYF. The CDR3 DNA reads TGTGCCAGCAGCTTGGGACCGGCCTACGAGCAGTACTTC.

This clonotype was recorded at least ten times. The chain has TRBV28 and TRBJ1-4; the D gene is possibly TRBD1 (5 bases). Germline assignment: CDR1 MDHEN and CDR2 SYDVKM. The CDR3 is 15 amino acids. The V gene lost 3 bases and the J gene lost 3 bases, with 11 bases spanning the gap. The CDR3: CASSFGGTANEKLFF. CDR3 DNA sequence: TGTGCCAGCAGTTTTGGGGGGACGGCTAATGAAAAACTGTTTTTT.

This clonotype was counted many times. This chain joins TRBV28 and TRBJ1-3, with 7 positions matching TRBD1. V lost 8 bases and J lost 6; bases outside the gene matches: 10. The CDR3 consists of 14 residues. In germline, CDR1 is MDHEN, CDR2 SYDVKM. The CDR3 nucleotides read TGTGCCAGCTCGGGGAGGGACAGTTTAAACACCATATATTTT. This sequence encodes CASSGRDSLNTIYF.

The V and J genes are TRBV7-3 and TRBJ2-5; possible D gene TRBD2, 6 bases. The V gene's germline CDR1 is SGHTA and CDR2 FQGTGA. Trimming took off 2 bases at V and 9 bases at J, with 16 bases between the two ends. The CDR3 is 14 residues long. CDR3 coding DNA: TGTGCCAGCAGCTTACGATCTTGGAGGGAGGCCCAGTACTTC. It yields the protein CASSLRSWREAQYF.

As DNA, the CDR3 is TGTGCCAGCAGTACGACAGGGGCCTACGAGCAGTACTTC. This sequence encodes CASSTTGAYEQYF. The chain links TRBV7-3 to TRBJ2-7; TRBD1 matches 8 bases. The CDR3 sequence is 13 residues long. V shed 6 bases, J shed 2 bases, and the junction held 3 bases outside the gene matches. CDR1 is SGHTA, CDR2 FQGTGA, per germline.

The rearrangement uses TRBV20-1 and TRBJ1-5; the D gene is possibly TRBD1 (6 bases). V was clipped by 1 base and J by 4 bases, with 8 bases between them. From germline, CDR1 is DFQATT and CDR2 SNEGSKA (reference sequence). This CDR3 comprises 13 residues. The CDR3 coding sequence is TGCAGTGCTAGAGGGACAGAGAATCAGCCCCAGCATTTT. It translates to CSARGTENQPQHF.